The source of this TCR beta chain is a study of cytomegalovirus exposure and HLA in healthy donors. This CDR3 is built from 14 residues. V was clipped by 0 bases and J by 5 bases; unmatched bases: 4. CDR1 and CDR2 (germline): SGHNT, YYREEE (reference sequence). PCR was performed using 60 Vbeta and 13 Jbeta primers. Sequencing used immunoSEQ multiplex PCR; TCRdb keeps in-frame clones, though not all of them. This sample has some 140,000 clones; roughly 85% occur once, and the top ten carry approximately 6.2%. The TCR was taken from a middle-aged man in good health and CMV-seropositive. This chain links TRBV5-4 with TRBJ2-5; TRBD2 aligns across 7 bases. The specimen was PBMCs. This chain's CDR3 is CASSLDWGGETQYF. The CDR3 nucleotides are TGTGCCAGCAGCTTGGACTGGGGGGGGGAGACCCAGTACTTC.